The sequence of this TCR beta chain was determined in a study of cytomegalovirus exposure and HLA in healthy donors. CDR1 SGHRS and CDR2 YFSETQ come from the germline V gene. The CDR3 covers 16 residues. Trimming stripped 4 bases from V and 3 bases from J, with 19 bases between. Study results and caveats: Subsequent analysis found a tendency for first-cohort TCR clusters to co-occur within the roughly 130 validation repertoires. Most TCR sequences proved rare, with some public TCRs found in many donors.

Here immunoSEQ multiplex PCR was the method, and the copy in TCRdb shows in-frame clones only, minus some. The profile shows fewer than 120,000 clones, more than 75% of them singletons. On this clone itself: Its antigen is not identified.

An approximately 120-subject validation cohort, separate from the approximately 610-subject first cohort, supplied the donors. The source is a woman aged 25 to 39 in good health and CMV-seropositive. The chain carries TRBV5-1 and TRBJ2-5, with a tentative D call TRBD1 (5 bases). The sequencing sample was made of PBMCs. The CDR3 DNA follows: TGCGCCAGCAGCCAGGGCTCTGCGCCGACAAAAGAGACCCAGTACTTC. Encoded protein: CASSQGSAPTKETQYF.